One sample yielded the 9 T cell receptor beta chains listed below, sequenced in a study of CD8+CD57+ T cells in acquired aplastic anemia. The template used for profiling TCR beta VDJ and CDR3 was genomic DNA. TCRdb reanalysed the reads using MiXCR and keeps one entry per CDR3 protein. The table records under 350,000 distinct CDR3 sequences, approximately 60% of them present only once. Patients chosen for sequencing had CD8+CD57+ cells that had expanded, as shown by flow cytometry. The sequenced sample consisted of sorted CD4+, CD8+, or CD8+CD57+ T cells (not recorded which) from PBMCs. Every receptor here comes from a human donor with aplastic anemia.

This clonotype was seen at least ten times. DNA of the CDR3: TGTGCCACCGGACAGTTATACAATGAGCAGTTCTTC. Translating it yields CATGQLYNEQFF. The chain carries TRBV6-1 and TRBJ2-1; TRBD1 might be the D (6 bases). Germline V gene data show CDR1 as MNHNS and CDR2 as SASEGT. V lost 10 bases and J lost 4, with 11 bases in between. CDR3 length: 12 amino acids.

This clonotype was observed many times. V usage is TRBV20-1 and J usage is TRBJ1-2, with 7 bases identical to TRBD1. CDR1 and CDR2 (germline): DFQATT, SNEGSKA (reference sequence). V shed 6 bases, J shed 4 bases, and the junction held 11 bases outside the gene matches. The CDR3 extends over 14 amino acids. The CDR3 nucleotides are TGCAGTGCCCCGAGACAGGGAAGCATCTATGGCTACACCTTC. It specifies CSAPRQGSIYGYTF.

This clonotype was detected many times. The CDR3 sequence: CASSDGSGGLSGTDTQYF. CDR3 nucleotides: TGCGCCAGCAGTGATGGATCGGGGGGCTTATCCGGCACAGATACGCAGTATTTT. This chain connects TRBV10-2 to TRBJ2-3, with a possible D match to TRBD2 (7 bases). In germline, CDR1 is WSHSY, CDR2 SAAADI. Between the trimmed V and J ends, which lost 3 bases and 1 base, there was a span of 20 bases. This CDR3 comprises 18 residues.

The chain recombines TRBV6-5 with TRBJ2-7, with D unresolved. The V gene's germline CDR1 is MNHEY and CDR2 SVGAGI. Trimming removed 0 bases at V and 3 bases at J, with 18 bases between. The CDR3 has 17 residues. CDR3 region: CASSYSLSRLGFYEQYF. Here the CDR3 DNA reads TGTGCCAGCAGTTACTCCCTTTCTCGTCTCGGATTCTACGAGCAGTACTTC.

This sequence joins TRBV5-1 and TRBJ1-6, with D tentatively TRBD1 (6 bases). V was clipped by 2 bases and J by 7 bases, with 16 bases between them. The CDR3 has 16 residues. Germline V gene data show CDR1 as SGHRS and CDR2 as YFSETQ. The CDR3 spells CASSLGTGAENSPLHF. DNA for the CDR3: TGCGCCAGCAGCTTAGGGACGGGGGCTGAGAATTCACCCCTCCACTTT.

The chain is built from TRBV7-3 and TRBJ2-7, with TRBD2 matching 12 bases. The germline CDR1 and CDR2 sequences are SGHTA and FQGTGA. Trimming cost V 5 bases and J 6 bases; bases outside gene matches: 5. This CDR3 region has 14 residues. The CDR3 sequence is CASSPGTSGREQYF. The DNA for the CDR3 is TGTGCCAGCAGCCCCGGGACTAGCGGGCGCGAGCAGTACTTC.

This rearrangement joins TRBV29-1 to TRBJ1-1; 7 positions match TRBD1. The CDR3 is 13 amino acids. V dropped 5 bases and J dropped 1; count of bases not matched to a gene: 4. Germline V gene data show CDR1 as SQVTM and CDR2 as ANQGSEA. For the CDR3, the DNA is TGCAGCGTTTCGACAGGGACGAACACTGAAGCTTTCTTT. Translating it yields CSVSTGTNTEAFF.

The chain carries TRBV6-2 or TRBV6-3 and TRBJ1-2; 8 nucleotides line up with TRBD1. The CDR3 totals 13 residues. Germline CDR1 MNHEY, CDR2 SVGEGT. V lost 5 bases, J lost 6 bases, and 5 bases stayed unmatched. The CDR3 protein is CASSRRGRDGYTF. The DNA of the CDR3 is TGTGCCAGCAGTCGCAGGGGGCGCGATGGCTACACCTTC.

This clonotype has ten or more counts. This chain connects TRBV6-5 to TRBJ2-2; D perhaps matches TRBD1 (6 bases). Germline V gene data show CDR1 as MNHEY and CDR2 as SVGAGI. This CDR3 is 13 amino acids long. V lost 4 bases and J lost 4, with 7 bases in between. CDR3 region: CASSSRGTGELFF. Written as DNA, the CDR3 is TGTGCCAGCAGTTCCAGGGGCACCGGGGAGCTGTTTTTT.